The sequence of this TCR beta chain was determined in a study of T cells expressing NK-cell markers (dated by TCRdb to about 2020). Concerning the study at large: Fewer than ten donors provided sorted CD3+CD56+NKG2C+, CD3+CD56+NKG2C- and CD3+CD56-NKG2C+ T-cell subsets, whose TCR beta-chain repertoires were profiled. Of the eight sequenced donors, seven were found to be HCMV-seropositive and one was found to be HCMV-seronegative. The study sequenced eight donors, all healthy volunteers chosen at random: three men and five women. The libraries were sequenced on Illumina HiSeq 2000/2500, MiSeq or NextSeq, producing 2 x 150 bp reads. The full study reports these points: Whether the expanded NKG2C-expressing T cell clones were specific for HCMV antigens remained unclear. Those dominant clonotypes were again the most abundant among CD3+CD56-NKG2C+ cells in a few donors, at about 28.3-60.1%. In six donors, the dominant CD3+CD56+NKG2C+ clonotypes were among the top 10 CD8+ clonotypes and accounted for about 1.0-7.0% of CD8+ T cells.

There are 16 amino acids in the CDR3, from cysteine to phenylalanine inclusive. DNA is not on record. Per the germline V gene (reference sequence), PRHDT is the CDR1 and FYEKMQ is the CDR2. Sequenced on an Illumina HiSeq 2000. 5'RACE template switching, by which a universal primer site and unique molecular identifiers were added, was used to make TCR beta cDNA libraries. cDNA synthesis was primed from the TCR beta constant segment and was followed by two successive PCR amplification steps. Per the original workflow: MIGEC handled demultiplexing of the reads and grouping by UMI, while MiTCR was used to assemble and quantify clonotypes. To remove erroneous sequences, TCR cDNA sequences were retained only when supported by two or more reads. The tcR package was used for downstream repertoire analysis, and clonotypes were matched between fractions using CDR3 nucleotide sequence together with V segment. VDJmatch was used to annotate antigen specificity against VDJdb, with one amino acid substitution in CDR3 allowed. After the reads were reprocessed by TCRdb, one entry was made per CDR3 protein sequence, with no DNA. TCRdb, not the authors, supplied the V and J calls. The record for this sample contains a few hundred distinct CDR3 sequences. Of the sample, approximately 92% falls within the top ten clones.

To determine HCMV serostatus, a commercial ELISA kit was used to detect HCMV-specific IgG in serum. Peripheral blood mononuclear cells were isolated from blood by Ficoll density gradient centrifugation. Frequency alone marks this clonotype as large (0.1 to 1%); no count is stored. The clone's antigen remains unknown. Sequenced sample: blood T cells: a sorted CD56 or NKG2C T cell subset, CD4+ or CD8+ T cells, or bulk PBMC T cells (not recorded which). This sequence originates from a man between 18 and 69 years old in good health. The receptor chain draws on TRBV13 and TRBJ2-7; TCRdb's D gene call, TRBD1, goes unchecked for lack of DNA. The CDR3 here reads CASSLGSGFSSYEQYF.